The 8 T cell receptor beta chains in this list originate from one sample, sequenced in a study of blood T cells in healthy people across ages (dated by TCRdb to between 2014 and 2017). The library was built by means of 5' RACE. Instrument on record: Illumina HiSeq 2500. The second PCR ran for about 6 to 12 cycles and used a J-beta primer mix along with a sample-barcoded 5' primer. Clones were called with MiXCR by TCRdb after fastp trimmed the public reads at Q25, and only in-frame beta chains were retained. Rows matching on CDR3 protein sequence are summarized as one entry with the most common DNA and genes. This sample has about 570,000 distinct CDR3 sequences in its table, and roughly 29% of those were observed once. Of the sample, less than 20% is held by the ten largest clones. Source material: blood. These receptors were obtained from a woman aged 70-85 years in good health.

This clonotype showed up just a few times. This chain uses TRBV6-6 with TRBJ2-1; TRBD1 aligns across 10 bases. J lost 3 bases, V lost 2 bases, and 4 bases had no gene match. Germline V gene lookup returns CDR1 MNHNY and CDR2 SVGAGI (reference sequence). The CDR3 sequence is 16 residues long. This chain's CDR3 is CASSYRTGGNYNEQFF. The CDR3 nucleotides are TGTGCCAGCAGTTACCGGACAGGGGGAAACTACAATGAGCAGTTCTTC.

The sample holds a few counts of this clonotype. The chain couples TRBV10-3 to TRBJ2-6; possible D gene TRBD2, 6 bases. CDR1 and CDR2 from the germline V gene are ENHRY and SYGVKD. Trimming left V 8 bases short and J 0 bases short, with 11 bases between. This CDR3 comprises 15 residues. This CDR3 reads CAISGVSSGANVLTF. CDR3 nucleotide sequence: TGTGCCATCTCGGGAGTCAGCTCTGGGGCCAACGTCCTGACTTTC.

The chain links TRBV25-1 to TRBJ2-3, with TRBD1 identical over 10 bases. The CDR3 sequence is 16 residues long. Germline-derived CDR1 and CDR2 are MGHDK and SYGVNS. J lost 4 bases, V lost 8 bases, and 12 bases had no gene match. The CDR3 protein is CASVQNRDRGPDTQYF. The CDR3 DNA sequence: TGTGCCAGCGTACAAAACCGGGACAGGGGACCAGATACGCAGTATTTT.

The genes are TRBV18 and TRBJ1-1; D may be TRBD1 (5 bases). The germline gives CDR1 KGHSH, CDR2 LQKENI. This CDR3 spans 13 amino acids. V lost 4 bases to trimming and J lost 1 base, with 7 bases between them. CDR3 nucleotides: TGTGCCAGCTCACAAAGGGGGAACACTGAAGCTTTCTTT. As protein: CASSQRGNTEAFF.

The chain joins TRBV7-2 to TRBJ2-2, with D perhaps assigned TRBD1 or TRBD2 (6 bases each). V was trimmed by 5 bases and J by 5 bases, leaving 24 bases between them. Germline values: CDR1 SGHTA, CDR2 FQGNSA. This CDR3 region has 18 residues. This CDR3 is CASSPRVGGGRRTGELFF. DNA for the CDR3: TGTGCCAGCAGCCCTAGGGTGGGGGGCGGAAGGAGAACCGGGGAGCTGTTTTTT.

The chain employs TRBV20-1 and TRBJ2-7; D is unresolved. V lost 4 bases, J lost 5 bases, and 6 bases lay in between. The CDR3 spans 10 residues. The V gene's germline CDR1 is DFQATT and CDR2 SNEGSKA (reference sequence). The CDR3 protein is CSAIHHEQYF. Here the CDR3 DNA reads TGCAGTGCTATTCATCACGAGCAGTACTTC.

The chain carries TRBV29-1 and TRBJ2-7; D may be TRBD2 (5 bases). Germline CDR1 SQVTM, CDR2 ANQGSEA. Trimming cost V 4 bases and J 3 bases, with 13 bases left between them. CDR3 length: 13 residues. Here the CDR3 reads CSVVTRDFYEQYF. The CDR3 nucleotides are TGCAGCGTTGTGACCCGGGATTTCTACGAGCAGTACTTC.

This clonotype was seen only a few times. The chain uses TRBV4-1 and TRBJ2-5; D uncertain. TRBJ2-1 explains the end of the DNA better; the J call may be wrong. Germline V lookup: CDR1 MGHRA, CDR2 YSYEKL. CDR3 length: 18 amino acids. The CDR3 sequence: CASSQDLARARASDEQFF. The CDR3 DNA follows: TGCGCCAGCAGCCAAGATCTTGCACGGGCCCGGGCATCGGATGAGCAGTTCTTC.